This passage covers 15 T cell receptor beta chains from one sample sequenced in a study of T cell changes during pregnancy in multiple sclerosis. Method: immunoSEQ multiplex PCR; TCRdb's copy keeps in-frame clones and lacks some. The sample contains about 41,000 clones, about 87% of which appear only once. The sequences come from peripheral blood, collected in the first trimester of pregnancy. The receptors come from a female donor in good health, enrolled as a control in a pregnancy study.

The chain carries TRBV27 and TRBJ2-7, with D possibly TRBD1 on 6 matching bases. Per the germline V gene, CDR1 is MNHEY and CDR2 is SMNVEV (reference sequence). Trimming removed 5 bases at V and 6 bases at J, with 14 bases between. This CDR3 has 13 residues. The CDR3 region is CASSRRQGSEQYF. The DNA for the CDR3 is TGTGCCAGCAGTCGCCGTCAGGGGAGCGAGCAGTACTTC.

V gene TRBV7-3 combines with J gene TRBJ2-3, with 7 bases matching TRBD2. The CDR3 runs to 15 residues. The V and J ends lost 4 bases and 8 bases, in that order; junction bases with no gene match: 12. Germline V gene sequence: CDR1 SGHTA, CDR2 FQGTGA. This CDR3 reads CASSSPVPGEGTQYF. CDR3 bases: TGTGCCAGCAGCTCGCCTGTTCCCGGGGAGGGTACGCAGTATTTT.

The DNA of the CDR3 is TGCAGTGCGCACCGGGACAGTGAGTACTTC. Its protein product is CSAHRDSEYF. The V gene is TRBV20-1, the J gene TRBJ2-7; 7 bases are a match to TRBD1. V was pared by 6 bases and J by 11 bases, with 7 bases of the junction left unmatched. CDR3 length: 10 residues. Germline values: CDR1 DFQATT, CDR2 SNEGSKA (reference sequence).

The chain is built from TRBV18 and TRBJ1-5; TRBD1 aligns across 9 bases. This CDR3 has 15 residues. Germline V gene data show CDR1 as KGHSH and CDR2 as LQKENI. Unmatched junction bases numbered 2, after V lost 2 bases and J lost 3 bases. The CDR3 protein is CASSPGTGPNQPQHF. The CDR3 bases are TGTGCCAGCTCACCAGGGACAGGGCCCAATCAGCCCCAGCATTTT.

The chain joins TRBV10-3 to TRBJ1-6; D gene ambiguous. The germline CDR1 and CDR2 sequences are ENHRY and SYGVKD. This CDR3 region has 15 residues. Trimming stripped 6 bases from V and 1 base from J, with 10 bases between. CDR3 amino acids: CAIREPASYNSPLHF. In DNA, the CDR3 is TGTGCCATCAGGGAGCCAGCGTCCTATAATTCACCCCTCCACTTT.

The V and J genes are TRBV5-4 and TRBJ1-2, with D possibly being TRBD1 (5 bases). Deletions cut 0 bases from V and 4 bases from J, with 13 bases between. Germline-derived CDR1 and CDR2 are SGHNT and YYREEE (reference sequence). This CDR3 is built from 15 residues. CDR3 amino acids: CASSLAREVLYGYTF. Here the CDR3 DNA reads TGTGCCAGCAGCTTGGCCAGGGAAGTGCTCTATGGCTACACCTTC.

The CDR3 is CASSLSAGSYNEQFF. The CDR3 nucleotides read TGTGCCAGCAGCCTCTCTGCGGGCTCCTACAATGAGCAGTTCTTC. V gene TRBV28 combines with J gene TRBJ2-1, with a tentative D call TRBD2 (5 bases). The CDR3 consists of 15 residues. Germline CDR1 and CDR2: MDHEN and SYDVKM. Trimming cost V 6 bases and J 0 bases, with 12 bases left between them.

The chain employs TRBV6-5 and TRBJ2-7; D may be TRBD2 (6 bases). This CDR3 comprises 16 residues. V lost 3 bases and J lost 7, with 22 bases in between. The germline V gene encodes CDR1 MNHEY and CDR2 SVGAGI. CDR3 loop: CASSYKTSPATSEQYF. The CDR3 region has the DNA TGTGCCAGCAGTTATAAAACTAGCCCGGCCACGAGTGAGCAGTACTTC.

The chain has TRBV5-1 and TRBJ1-6; TRBD1 might be the D (6 bases). Per the germline V gene, CDR1 is SGHRS and CDR2 is YFSETQ. V was pared by 3 bases and J by 11 bases, with 12 bases between. There are 13 residues in the CDR3. The CDR3 loop reads CASSWGQSPPLHF. CDR3 nucleotides: TGCGCCAGCAGCTGGGGGCAGTCTCCACCCCTCCACTTT.

J is TRBJ2-2 and V is TRBV6-5; TRBD2 might be the D (5 bases). Per the germline V gene, CDR1 is MNHEY and CDR2 is SVGAGI. This CDR3 has 14 amino acids. V lost 6 bases to trimming and J lost 4 bases, with 12 bases between them. The CDR3 is CASRARTPTGELFF. The CDR3 DNA is TGTGCCAGCAGGGCCCGGACTCCCACCGGGGAGCTGTTTTTT.

This clone came up once. The chain joins TRBV9 to TRBJ1-2; maybe TRBD1 (6 bases). Germline V gene lookup returns CDR1 SGDLS and CDR2 YYNGEE. V dropped 3 bases and J dropped 8 bases, with 11 bases sitting between them. CDR3 length equals 12 residues. The CDR3 sequence: CASSEGGGGYTF. In DNA, the CDR3 is TGTGCCAGCAGCGAGGGGGGGGGCGGCTACACCTTC. The full variable domain, with the rest looked up from reference TRBV9 and TRBJ1-2, is DSGVTQTPKHLITATGQRVTLRCSPRSGDLSVYWYQQSLDQGLQFLIQYYNGEERAKGNILERFSAQQFPDLHSELNLSSLELGDSALYFCASSEGGGGYTFGSGTRLTVV.

This clone was seen a handful of times. The genes are TRBV4-2 and TRBJ1-2, with 8 bases that match TRBD1. The CDR3 runs to 15 residues. J lost 2 bases, V lost 5 bases, and 7 bases had no gene match. The germline V gene encodes CDR1 LGHNA and CDR2 YNFKEQ. Here the CDR3 DNA reads TGTGCCAGCAGCGACCGGGACAGGCAAAACTATGGCTACACCTTC. It specifies CASSDRDRQNYGYTF.

The chain carries TRBV27 and TRBJ2-7; 8 bases fit TRBD2. The CDR3 spans 15 residues. The J segment lost 9 bases and the V segment lost 0 bases, leaving 10 bases of the junction unmatched. Germline V gives CDR1 MNHEY, CDR2 SMNVEV (reference sequence). The CDR3 reads CASSLSPGVAGRQYF. CDR3 bases: TGTGCCAGCAGTTTATCCCCCGGGGTAGCGGGAAGGCAGTACTTC.

This clone has more than one count but fewer than ten. The rearrangement uses TRBV7-9 and TRBJ2-5, with TRBD1 matching 8 bases. The junction had 2 bases not matched to a gene; V was cut back by 3 bases and J by 2 bases. The CDR3 spans 14 residues. From germline, CDR1 is SEHNR and CDR2 FQNEAQ (reference sequence). The CDR3 nucleotides read TGTGCCAGCAGCTTCGGACAGGGTCAAGAGACCCAGTACTTC. This codes for CASSFGQGQETQYF.

The gene calls are TRBV11-2 and TRBJ2-2; 8 bases align to TRBD2. With 5 bases clipped from V and 2 bases from J, the junction kept 4 bases outside the gene matches. The CDR3 contains 15 residues. Germline-derived CDR1 and CDR2 are SGHAT and FQNNGV. The CDR3 bases are TGTGCCAGCAGCCTAAGCGGGAGAAACACCGGGGAGCTGTTTTTT. This encodes CASSLSGRNTGELFF.